Listed below are T cell receptor beta chains from one sample, sequenced in a study of vaccination and CD4 T cells after COVID-19. TCRdb independently ran MiXCR on the PCR reads; one entry per CDR3 protein. The table includes about 10,000 distinct CDR3 sequences, around 30% detected once. The antigens for these receptors are not known. The sample consisted of CD4+ T cells from blood, cultured in vitro. The receptors shown here come from a human donor in good health. CDR3s include the opening cysteine and the closing phenylalanine or tryptophan. Size is omitted from some rows. Given values are once, few, many or a class for expanded clones.

v_gene	j_gene	abundance	CDR3aa
TRBV5-1	TRBJ1-2	-	CASSSPTGNDYTF
TRBV4-3	TRBJ2-5	-	CASSQTTGETQYF
TRBV7-2	TRBJ2-7	-	CASSLISGTSNF
TRBV20-1	TRBJ2-3	few	CSARDPGLSTDTQYF
TRBV5-3	TRBJ2-7	-	CARSLYPSSYERYF
TRBV20-1	TRBJ2-7	few	CSARDWQGHYEQYF
TRBV18	TRBJ2-5	-	CASSRMGRQETQYF
TRBV7-9	TRBJ2-3	few	CASSLGRISSTDTQYF
TRBV28	TRBJ2-7	-	CASSLGPLSSREVYEQYF
TRBV24-1	TRBJ2-1	few	CATSAPDVISYNEQFF
TRBV5-4	TRBJ1-6	few	CASSLGGEGSPLHF
TRBV6-1	TRBJ2-1	few	CASSRLRGGEQFF
TRBV6-1	TRBJ2-1	-	CASSDSGTSGFNEQFF
TRBV20-1	TRBJ1-1	few	CSARDEGVVGAFF
TRBV20-1	TRBJ2-1	-	CSATPWTSGIRNEQFF
TRBV7-6	TRBJ2-5	few	CASSLVSETQYF
TRBV11-2	TRBJ2-7	few	CASRSGLDRHYEQYF
TRBV28	TRBJ1-5	-	CASSPGKGAYQPQHF
TRBV29-1	TRBJ1-1	-	CSVPSMNTEAFF
TRBV5-1	TRBJ1-1	-	CASSVERYTEAFF
TRBV7-6	TRBJ1-1	few	CASSLAGVSTEAFF
TRBV5-5	TRBJ2-2	-	CASSFPAANTGELFF
TRBV20-1	TRBJ2-6	-	CSARDQRGANVLTF
TRBV5-1	TRBJ2-5	-	CASSLVAGAFQETQYF
TRBV20-1	TRBJ2-1	-	CSARSSGGSYNEQFF
TRBV20-1	TRBJ2-3	few	CSAFGQASTDTQYF
TRBV29-1	TRBJ1-2	few	CSVAAGGFGYTF
TRBV10-3	TRBJ2-2	-	CAISESRGSGTGELFF
TRBV28	TRBJ2-2	few	CASRRSTVTGELFF
TRBV5-1	TRBJ2-7	-	CASSLAPGQGHYEQYF
TRBV5-1	TRBJ2-7	-	CASSVNTGGANSYEQYF
TRBV20-1	TRBJ1-1	few	CSASDLHLSEAFF
TRBV11-2	TRBJ2-2	-	CASSLTSGDTGELFF
TRBV27	TRBJ2-7	few	CASSSYRVRKQYF
TRBV2	TRBJ1-3	once	CASRGTKGVSGNTIYF
TRBV25-1	TRBJ2-1	few	CASTRPAYNEQFF
TRBV30	TRBJ1-6	-	CAWSGQNNSPLHF
TRBV6-2/TRBV6-3	TRBJ2-1	few	CASSFELLAGGGNEQFF
TRBV20-1	TRBJ1-4	-	CSAAEGGMFNEKLFF
TRBV11-2	TRBJ2-5	few	CASSLGTGQETQYF
TRBV14	TRBJ2-3	once	CASSQVEGVSSTQYF
TRBV7-2	TRBJ2-1	-	CASSPQVRAGEQFF
TRBV5-1	TRBJ2-7	-	CASSLVNYEQYF
TRBV28	TRBJ1-6	-	CASSWDNSPLHF
TRBV6-1	TRBJ1-2	-	CASSPLAGAGYGYTF
TRBV7-8	TRBJ2-3	few	CASSLAKADTQYF
TRBV6-2/TRBV6-3	TRBJ1-5	few	CASSRTGWGNQPQHF
TRBV28	TRBJ2-1	-	CASLQGNAYNEQFF
TRBV5-5	TRBJ2-3	-	CASANPGRGTDTQYF
TRBV19	TRBJ2-2	-	CASMRGRMAGELFF
TRBV27	TRBJ2-1	-	CASRPGGEANEQFF
TRBV4-2	TRBJ1-1	few	CASSQTAGTEAFF
TRBV20-1	TRBJ1-3	-	CSAGGNSGNTIYF
TRBV28	TRBJ2-1	few	CASAFYNEQFF